A single sample is the source of the 2 T cell receptor beta chains below, sequenced in a study of cytomegalovirus exposure and HLA in healthy donors. Method: immunoSEQ multiplex PCR; TCRdb's copy keeps in-frame clones and lacks some. The table lists roughly 300,000 clones, roughly 87% of them singletons, with about 1.2% in the top ten. The sample consisted of PBMCs. Receptors were obtained from a woman aged 25 to 39 in good health and CMV-seropositive.

CDR3 in DNA: TGTGCCAGCAGTTTAGGGGTAGCCCATAACTATGGCTACACCTTC. Amino acids: CASSLGVAHNYGYTF. The V and J genes are TRBV28 and TRBJ1-2; D unclear. V was clipped by 2 bases and J by 1 base, with 11 bases between them. This CDR3 has 15 amino acids. CDR1 and CDR2 from the germline V gene are MDHEN and SYDVKM.

The chain has TRBV4-2 and TRBJ2-1; the match to TRBD2 covers 12 bases. The germline V gene has CDR1 LGHNA and CDR2 YNFKEQ. The CDR3 has 19 amino acids. V lost 1 base and J lost 0; bases outside the gene matches: 7. The DNA for the CDR3 is TGTGCCAGCAGCCAAGGTGGGCTAGCGGGGGGGCCCTCCTACAATGAGCAGTTCTTC. The encoded protein is CASSQGGLAGGPSYNEQFF.